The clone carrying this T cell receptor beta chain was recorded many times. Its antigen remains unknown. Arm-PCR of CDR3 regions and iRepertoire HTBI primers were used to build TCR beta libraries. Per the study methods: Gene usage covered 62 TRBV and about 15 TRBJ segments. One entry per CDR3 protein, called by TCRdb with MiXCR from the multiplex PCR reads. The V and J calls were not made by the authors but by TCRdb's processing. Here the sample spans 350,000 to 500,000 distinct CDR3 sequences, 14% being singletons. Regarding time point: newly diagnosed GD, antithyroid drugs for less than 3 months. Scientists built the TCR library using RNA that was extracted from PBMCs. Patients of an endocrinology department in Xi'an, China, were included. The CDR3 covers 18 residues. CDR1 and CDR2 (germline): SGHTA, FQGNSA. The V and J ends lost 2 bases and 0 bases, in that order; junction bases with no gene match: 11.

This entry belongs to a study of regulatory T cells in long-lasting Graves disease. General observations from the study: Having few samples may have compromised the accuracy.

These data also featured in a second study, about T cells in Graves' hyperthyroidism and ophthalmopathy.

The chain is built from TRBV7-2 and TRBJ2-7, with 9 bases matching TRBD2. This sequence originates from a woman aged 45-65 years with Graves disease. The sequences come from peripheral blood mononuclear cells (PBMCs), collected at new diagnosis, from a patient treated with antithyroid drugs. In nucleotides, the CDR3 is TGTGCCAGCAGCTTAAGCCTAGCGGGAAAAAAAATCTCCTACGAGCAGTACTTC. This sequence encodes CASSLSLAGKKISYEQYF.